The clone carrying this T cell receptor beta chain was counted only a few times. V gave up 1 base and J gave up 9 bases; unmatched junction bases: 8. Germline V lookup: CDR1 LGHDT, CDR2 YNNKEL (reference sequence). This CDR3 contains 16 residues. The data were obtained in a study of T-cell memory formation after mild COVID-19. TCRdb called the 5' RACE reads again in MiXCR, with one record for every CDR3 protein. The table has about 430,000 distinct CDR3 sequences, more than 15% seen once; the top ten hold 20% to 25%. The chain recombines TRBV3-1 with TRBJ2-1, with 11 bases matching TRBD2. The receptor was isolated from a man between 18 and 29 years old who had mild COVID-19 (a few samples of this study predate the infection). Cell type and time point are not known. The specimen was PBMCs or a T cell subset sorted from them (not recorded which). The CDR3 loop is CASSQAGTSGTVEQFF. The CDR3 coding sequence is TGTGCCAGCAGCCAAGCCGGGACTAGCGGAACGGTTGAGCAGTTCTTC.